Presented here are 13 T cell receptor beta chains from one specimen sequenced in a study of vaccination and CD4 T cells after COVID-19. Treatment given: roughly 11-day PBMC culture with coronavirus spike peptide pools or control peptides (ViraFEST assay). The Oncomine TCR Beta short-read assay sequenced DNA from cultured CD4+ T cells. One entry per CDR3 protein, called by TCRdb with MiXCR from the PCR reads. The top ten hold about a fifth of the sample, which has more than 9,000 distinct CDR3 sequences, 45% seen once. Their antigens are not known. The specimen was cultured CD4+ T cells from blood, collected after SARS-CoV-2 vaccination. These receptors all stem from a human donor with COVID-19.

The chain couples TRBV29-1 to TRBJ2-1; D could derive from TRBD1 or TRBD2 (7 bases each). The CDR3 covers 15 residues. Trimming pared 5 bases from V and 2 bases from J, leaving 16 bases between. Looked up from germline, CDR1 is SQVTM and CDR2 is ANQGSEA. CDR3 sequence (DNA): TGCAGCGTTCAGGGGGGGCAAGGTACCTACAATGAGCAGTTCTTC. It is translated as CSVQGGQGTYNEQFF.

The chain links TRBV5-1 to TRBJ2-5; 7 bases line up with TRBD1. The trim removed 3 bases at V and 1 base at J, leaving 3 bases unmatched. The CDR3 covers 14 residues. CDR1 and CDR2 from the germline V gene are SGHRS and YFSETQ. The CDR3 DNA follows: TGCGCCAGCAGCTCGGACAGGCGCCAAGAGACCCAGTACTTC. Its translation is CASSSDRRQETQYF. Supplemented by reference TRBV5-1 and TRBJ2-5, the full variable domain reads KAGVTQTPRYLIKTRGQQVTLSCSPISGHRSVSWYQQTPGQGLQFLFEYFSETQRNKGNFPGRFSGRQFSNSRSEMNVSTLELGDSALYLCASSSDRRQETQYFGPGTRLLVL.

This rearrangement joins TRBV21-1 to TRBJ2-3. TRBV21-1 is a pseudogene. The CDR3 has 15 residues. The CDR3 loop reads CASSKAPNWSDTQYF. The CDR3 region has the DNA TGTGCCAGCAGCAAAGCCCCCAACTGGTCAGATACGCAGTATTTT.

This rearrangement joins TRBV7-2 to TRBJ2-3, with D possibly being TRBD1 or TRBD2 (5 bases each). The CDR3 consists of 14 residues. V lost 3 bases to trimming and J lost 0 bases, with 7 bases between them. Germline V gives CDR1 SGHTA, CDR2 FQGNSA. The CDR3 DNA follows: TGTGCCAGCAGCTTCCGGGACAGCACAGATACGCAGTATTTT. Its protein product is CASSFRDSTDTQYF.

This clonotype was seen a few times. V is TRBV20-1 and J is TRBJ1-2; a weak D match, TRBD1 (5 bases). The CDR3 length is 17 residues. The germline V and J ends were trimmed by 7 bases and 2 bases, with 26 bases remaining between them. Germline-derived CDR1 and CDR2 are DFQATT and SNEGSKA (reference sequence). CDR3 DNA sequence: TGCAGTGTCGGTTCATCAGGGACCTCGCACACGAACTATGGCTACACCTTC. Protein: CSVGSSGTSHTNYGYTF.

This clonotype has only a few counts. The chain combines TRBV19 with TRBJ2-3; no clear D gene. CDR1 LNHDA and CDR2 SQIVND come from the germline V gene (reference sequence). Trimming shortened V by 6 bases and J by 4 bases, and 8 bases separated the two germline ends. The CDR3 is 12 amino acids. CDR3: CASSLLADTQYF. The DNA of the CDR3 is TGTGCCAGTAGCCTGTTGGCAGATACGCAGTATTTT. Complete variable domain (other parts from reference TRBV19 and TRBJ2-3): DGGITQSPKYLFRKEGQNVTLSCEQNLNHDAMYWYRQDPGQGLRLIYYSQIVNDFQKGDIAEGYSVSREKKESFPLTVTSAQKNPTAFYLCASSLLADTQYFGPGTRLTVL.

This rearrangement joins TRBV29-1 to TRBJ2-4, with TRBD1 identical over 11 bases. CDR3 length equals 13 residues. Germline CDR1 is SQVTM and CDR2 is ANQGSEA. V was clipped by 6 bases and J by 8 bases; unmatched bases: 6. The CDR3: CSVGTGGSYIQYF. CDR3 in DNA: TGCAGCGTGGGGACAGGGGGTTCGTACATTCAGTACTTC.

CDR3 sequence: CSARDWRSGGEETQYF. The CDR3 bases are TGCAGTGCTAGAGATTGGCGTAGCGGGGGGGAAGAGACCCAGTACTTC. The V call is TRBV20-1, the J call TRBJ2-5, with 11 bases aligning to TRBD2. Looked up from germline, CDR1 is DFQATT and CDR2 is SNEGSKA (reference sequence). This CDR3 comprises 16 residues. J gave up 3 bases and V 0 bases, and 6 bases lay outside the gene matches.

Only a few counts were recorded for this clonotype. The rearrangement joins TRBV7-2 to TRBJ1-3; D is unresolved. V lost 5 bases and J lost 4, with 12 bases in between. The CDR3 is 14 amino acids. CDR1 is SGHTA and CDR2 is FQGNSA in the germline V gene. CDR3 in amino acids: CASSRSPGGNTIYF. The CDR3 DNA reads TGTGCCAGCAGCCGATCCCCGGGGGGAAACACCATATATTTT.

This chain links TRBV7-3 with TRBJ1-1; a weak D match, TRBD1 (6 bases). The V gene's germline CDR1 is SGHTA and CDR2 FQGTGA. Trimming removed 5 bases at V and 0 bases at J, with 10 bases between. The CDR3 is 14 amino acids. CDR3 sequence reads: CASSPRGMNTEAFF. The CDR3 DNA follows: TGTGCCAGCAGCCCAAGGGGGATGAACACTGAAGCTTTCTTT.

This sequence joins TRBV10-1 and TRBJ2-5, with D uncertain. In germline, CDR1 is WNHNN, CDR2 SYGVQD (reference sequence). The V gene lost 0 bases and the J gene lost 2 bases, with 7 bases spanning the gap. This CDR3 region has 14 residues. CDR3 DNA: TGCGCCAGCAGTGAGTCTTCAGCTCAAGAGACCCAGTACTTC. Amino acids: CASSESSAQETQYF.

This clonotype turned up a few times. The chain couples TRBV7-3 to TRBJ2-7; 9 bases align to TRBD1. The germline CDR1 and CDR2 sequences are SGHTA and FQGTGA. V shed 5 bases, J shed 5 bases, and the junction held 10 bases outside the gene matches. The CDR3 covers 15 residues. CDR3 nucleotides: TGTGCCAGCAGCCCGGGAGGAACAGGGGGCCACGAGCAGTACTTC. Amino acids: CASSPGGTGGHEQYF.

V is TRBV19 and J is TRBJ2-5; the match to TRBD2 covers 11 bases. Germline V gene sequence: CDR1 LNHDA, CDR2 SQIVND (reference sequence). V trimming: 6 bases; J trimming: 4 bases; junction bases outside the gene matches: 7. The CDR3 has 15 residues. The CDR3 here is CASSLGLAEGETQYF. The CDR3 bases are TGTGCCAGTAGCCTGGGACTAGCGGAGGGAGAGACCCAGTACTTC. The full variable domain, completed using reference TRBV19 and TRBJ2-5, is DGGITQSPKYLFRKEGQNVTLSCEQNLNHDAMYWYRQDPGQGLRLIYYSQIVNDFQKGDIAEGYSVSREKKESFPLTVTSAQKNPTAFYLCASSLGLAEGETQYFGPGTRLLVL.